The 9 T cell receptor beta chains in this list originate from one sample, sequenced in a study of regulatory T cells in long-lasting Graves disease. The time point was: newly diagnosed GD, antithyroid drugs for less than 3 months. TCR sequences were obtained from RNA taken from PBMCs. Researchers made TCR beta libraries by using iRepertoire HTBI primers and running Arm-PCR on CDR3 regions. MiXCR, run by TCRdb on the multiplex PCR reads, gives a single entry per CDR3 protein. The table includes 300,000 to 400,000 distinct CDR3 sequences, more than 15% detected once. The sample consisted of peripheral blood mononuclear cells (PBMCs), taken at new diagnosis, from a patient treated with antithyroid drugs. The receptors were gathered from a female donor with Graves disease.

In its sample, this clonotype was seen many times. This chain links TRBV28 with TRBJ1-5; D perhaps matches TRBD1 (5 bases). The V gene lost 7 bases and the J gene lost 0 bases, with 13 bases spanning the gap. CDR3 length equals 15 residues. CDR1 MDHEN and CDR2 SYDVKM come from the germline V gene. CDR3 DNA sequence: TGTGCCAGCACCCTACTCGGGGGTAGCAATCAGCCCCAGCATTTT. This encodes CASTLLGGSNQPQHF.

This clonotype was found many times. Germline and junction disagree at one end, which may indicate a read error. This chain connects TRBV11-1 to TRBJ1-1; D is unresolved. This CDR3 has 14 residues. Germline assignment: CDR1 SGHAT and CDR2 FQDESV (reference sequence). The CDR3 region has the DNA TGCGCCAGCAGCTTGGAGGAGCCGGGCACTGAAGCTTTCTTT. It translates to CASSLEEPGTEAFF.

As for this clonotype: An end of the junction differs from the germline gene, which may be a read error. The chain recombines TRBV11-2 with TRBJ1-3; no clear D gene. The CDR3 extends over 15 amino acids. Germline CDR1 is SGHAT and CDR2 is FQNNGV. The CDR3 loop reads CASSFSPGSGNTTSF. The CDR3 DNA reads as TGTGCCAGCAGCTTTTCACCGGGCTCTGGAAACACCACATCTTTT.

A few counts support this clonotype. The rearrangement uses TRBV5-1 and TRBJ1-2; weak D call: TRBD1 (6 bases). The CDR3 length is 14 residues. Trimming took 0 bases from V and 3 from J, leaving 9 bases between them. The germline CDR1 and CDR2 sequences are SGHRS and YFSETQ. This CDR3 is CASSLAGQYYGYTF. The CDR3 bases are TGCGCCAGCAGCTTGGCTGGACAGTACTATGGCTACACCTTC.

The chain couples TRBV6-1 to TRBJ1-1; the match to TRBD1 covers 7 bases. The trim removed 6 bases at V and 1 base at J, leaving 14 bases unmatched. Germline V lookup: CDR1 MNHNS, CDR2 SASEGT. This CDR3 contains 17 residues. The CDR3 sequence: CASSQGDPTFRNTEAFF. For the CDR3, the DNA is TGTGCCAGCAGCCAGGGGGATCCGACATTTAGGAACACTGAAGCTTTCTTT.

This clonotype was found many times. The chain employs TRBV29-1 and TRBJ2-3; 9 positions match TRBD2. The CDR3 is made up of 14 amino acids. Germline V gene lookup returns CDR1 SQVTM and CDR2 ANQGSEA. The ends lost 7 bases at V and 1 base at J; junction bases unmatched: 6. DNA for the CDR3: TGCAGCGCCGCTCGGACTAGCGGCACAGATACGCAGTATTTT. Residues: CSAARTSGTDTQYF.

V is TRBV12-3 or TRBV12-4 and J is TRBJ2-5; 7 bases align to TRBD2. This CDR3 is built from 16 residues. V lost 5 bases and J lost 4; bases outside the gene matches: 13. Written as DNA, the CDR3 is TGTGCCAGCAGTAGCCCCGGGCTAGCGGCGGGAGAGACCCAGTACTTC. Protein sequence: CASSSPGLAAGETQYF.

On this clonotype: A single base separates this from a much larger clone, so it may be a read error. CDR3 loop: CASRRPPAMEQYF. The CDR3 DNA reads as TGTGCCAGCAGGAGGCCTCCTGCGATGGAGCAGTACTTC. The chain uses TRBV7-8 and TRBJ2-7; the D is unclear. The V gene's germline CDR1 is SGHVS and CDR2 FQNEAQ. This CDR3 is 13 amino acids long. The ends were cut back, 6 bases at V and 7 bases at J, with 16 bases in the middle.

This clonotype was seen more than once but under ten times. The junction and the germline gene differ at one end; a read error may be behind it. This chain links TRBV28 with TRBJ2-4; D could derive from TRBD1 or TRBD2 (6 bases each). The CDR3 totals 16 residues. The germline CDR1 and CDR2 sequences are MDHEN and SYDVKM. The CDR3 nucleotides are TGTGCCAGCAGTTCGGCGGGACAACTAGCCAGAAACATTCAGTACTTC. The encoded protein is CASSSAGQLARNIQYF. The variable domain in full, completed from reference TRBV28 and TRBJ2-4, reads DVKVTQSSRYLVKRTGEKVFLECVQDMDHENMFWYRQDPGLGLRLIYFSYDVKMKEKGDIPEGYSVSREKKERFSLILESASTNQTSMYLCASSSAGQLARNIQYFGAGTRLSVL.